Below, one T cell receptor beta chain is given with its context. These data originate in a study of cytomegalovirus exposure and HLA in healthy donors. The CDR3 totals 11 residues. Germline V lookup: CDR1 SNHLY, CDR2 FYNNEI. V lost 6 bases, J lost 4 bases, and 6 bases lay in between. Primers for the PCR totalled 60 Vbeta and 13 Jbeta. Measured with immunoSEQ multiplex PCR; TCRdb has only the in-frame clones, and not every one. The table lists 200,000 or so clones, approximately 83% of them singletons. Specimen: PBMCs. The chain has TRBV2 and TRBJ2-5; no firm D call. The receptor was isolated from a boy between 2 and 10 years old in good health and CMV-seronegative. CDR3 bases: TGTGCCAGCAGCGTCTTAGAGACCCAGTACTTC. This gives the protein CASSVLETQYF.